Listed below are T cell receptor beta chains from one sample, sequenced in a study of Ad26.COV2.S vaccination and SARS-CoV-2 variants. Sequencing was performed with immunoSEQ multiplex PCR; in TCRdb, only in-frame clones are kept and a portion is missing. Found here are about 350,000 clones, 80% to 90% of them singletons; the top ten hold around 10%. The material sequenced was peripheral blood, taken in a trial of Ad26.COV2.S vaccine versus placebo. These TCRs come from a person between 18 and 65 years old who received the Ad26.COV2.S COVID-19 vaccine or a placebo. CDR3s include the opening cysteine and the closing phenylalanine or tryptophan. Each record gives: V gene, D gene, J gene, clone size, CDR3 DNA, CDR3 protein. The D gene is left open where the match is weak. Clone size is given for some rows only: seen once, a few or many times, or a class if the clone is expanded.

>TRBV28|NA|TRBJ1-1|NA
TGTGCCAGCAGCCCAGACAGGTTGAACACTGAAGCTTTCTTT
CASSPDRLNTEAFF
>TRBV2|NA|TRBJ2-2|NA
TGTGCCAGCAGTGTTAGGAGGGCGAACACCGGGGAGCTGTTTTTT
CASSVRRANTGELFF
>TRBV7-9|NA|TRBJ1-5|NA
TGTGCCAGCAGCTTAGCGCAGGGGCCCCGCAATCAGCCCCAGCATTTT
CASSLAQGPRNQPQHF
>TRBV16|NA|TRBJ2-3|NA
TGTGCCAGCAGCCGGAGCATGACAGATACGCAGTATTTT
CASSRSMTDTQYF
>TRBV10-3|NA|TRBJ2-1|once
TGTGCCATCAGGACAGACAACAATGAGCAGTTCTTC
CAIRTDNNEQFF
>TRBV5-1|NA|TRBJ1-1|NA
TGCGCCAGCAGCCCGACGGGGGGCTCTGTGGGCACTGAAGCTTTCTTT
CASSPTGGSVGTEAFF
>TRBV30|TRBD1|TRBJ2-3|NA
TGTGCCTGGAATAGGGACAGGGGAAGAGATACGCAGTATTTT
CAWNRDRGRDTQYF
>TRBV7-2|NA|TRBJ1-2|NA
TGTGCCAGCAGGGCCGGGCCAGGGCTAGGAGGATATGGCTACACCTTC
CASRAGPGLGGYGYTF
>TRBV28|NA|TRBJ1-1|NA
TGTGCCAGCAGTACGAACGCAGGGGTTAACACTGAAGCTTTCTTT
CASSTNAGVNTEAFF
>TRBV21-1|NA|TRBJ1-4|once
TGTGCCAGCAGCAAGGCAACAAAAGCAACTAATGAAAAACTGTTTTTT
CASSKATKATNEKLFF
>TRBV7-9|NA|TRBJ2-2|NA
TGTGCCAGCATCCAACCGGGACCGACGAACACCGGGGAGCTGTTTTTT
CASIQPGPTNTGELFF
>TRBV28|NA|TRBJ1-5|NA
TGTGCCAGCAGTATAGGTATTCCCCAGCATTTT
CASSIGIPQHF
>TRBV4-3|TRBD1|TRBJ1-2|NA
TGCGCCAGCAGCCAAGGACAGGGGGCGCGTCTTGACTTC
CASSQGQGARLDF
>TRBV18|TRBD2|TRBJ2-7|NA
TGTGCCAGCTCACCCGAGGGACTAGCGGGAGGCCAGCAGTACTTC
CASSPEGLAGGQQYF
>TRBV24-1|NA|TRBJ2-2|NA
TGTGCCACCAGTGATAAGTTCGGAGTGGGAAACACCGGGGAGCTGTTTTTT
CATSDKFGVGNTGELFF
>TRBV4-3|TRBD2|TRBJ2-1|NA
TGCGCCAGCAGCCAACAAAGCGGGAGGGATGAGCAGTTCTTC
CASSQQSGRDEQFF
>TRBV7-2|TRBD2|TRBJ2-3|NA
TGTGCCAGCAGCTTAGAAGGCGGGGGGGCCTTGAATACGCAGTATTTT
CASSLEGGGALNTQYF
>TRBV6-1|NA|TRBJ2-7|NA
TGTGCCAGCAGTGAAACCGGGGCCAGGAACTATTACGAGCAGTACTTC
CASSETGARNYYEQYF